Sequencing of this T cell receptor (beta chain) was carried out in a study of shared clonotypes between healthy human individuals (dated by TCRdb to between 2020 and 2021). Turning to the overall study: A few men and two women, aged 18 to 49 years, made up the cohort. For each donor, three plates each were used for CD4 naive and CD4 memory, two plates were used for CD8 naive, and one plate was used for CD8 memory. To estimate repertoire size and how much clonotypes are shared between individuals, the study performed deep sequencing of blood TCR repertoires from a few healthy adults. Libraries were prepared and TCR repertoires were sequenced by different laboratories using diverse techniques, in order to increase sequencing depth and limit assay-specific biases. Between about 0.8 and 9 billion PBMCs per donor were obtained by leukapheresis.

On this clone: This receptor's antigen is unknown. There are no base qualities to consult, and no much larger clone falls within one base.

The donors were healthy, HIV-negative adults with no recently reported acute infections or vaccinations. Only Caucasian adults living in Nashville, Tennessee, USA were represented among the donors. CD4+ T cells were enriched by magnetic negative selection; naive cells were then positively selected on CD45RA, and the negative fraction formed the memory subset. After blood collection by leukapheresis, PBMCs were isolated using Ficoll-Histopaque density gradient centrifugation and then cryopreserved in the vapor phase of liquid nitrogen. Purity and quantity of every magnetically sorted T cell population were checked by analytical flow cytometry. Genomic DNA was isolated from each sorted fraction and quantified by UV absorbance on a Nanodrop 2000c. Overall results and qualifications from the work: Naive subsets generally had larger estimated clonotype richness than memory subsets. Pairwise subsampling indicated that sequencing depth was expected to affect the degree of clonotype sharing among donors. Only blood was sampled, and tissue TCR repertoires likely differ from those in blood. Higher generation probabilities were observed for clonotypes shared by all four sorted-subset donors than for non-shared clonotypes. Incomplete sequencing was indicated by rarefaction of sorted-subset datasets, despite the large sequencing depth. When several donors were compared, the shared fraction of clonotypes was about 5% for naive CD4, 3.5% to 4% for naive CD8, 2% to 2.5% for memory CD4, and less than 0.45% for memory CD8. Because the study included a small number of donors, the genetic and exposure-history diversity represented was limited.

Using the deep immunoSEQ assay, multiplex PCR amplified TCR CDR3 regions from genomic DNA. Extracted genomic DNA from each cell subset was spread evenly across all wells of several immunoSEQ 96-well plates, with each plate serving as a replicate. Each replicate PCR for sorted subsets received around 210 ng genomic DNA, equal to roughly 29,000 T cell genomes. Purified libraries were measured with a Qubit 3.0 fluorometer, size-checked on a Bioanalyzer 2100, and measured again with the KAPA Library Quantification kit. A separate single-read 150-cycle Illumina NextSeq 550 flow cell was used to sequence each immunoSEQ 96-well plate. The original pipeline was this. Because only junctional sequences without quality scores were contained in the immunoSEQ output, filtering matching that applied to full-length reads could not be performed. To assign V/J genes and CDR3, sequences were annotated using PyIR, a Python wrapper for IgBLAST v1.9, with IMGT germline references. Reads with weak V/J assignments (E-value above 1e-6), missing CDR3, stop codons, out-of-frame junctions, or ambiguous translated residues were removed. V3J clonotypes were defined by identical inferred V gene, J gene, and CDR3 amino acid sequence. Percentage overlap between repertoires was computed as shared unique clonotypes divided by the size of the smaller repertoire. Three approaches were used to assess repertoire richness: RTK rarefaction, the Chao1 estimator, and Recon v2.1 estimates of unobserved clonotypes. Generation probabilities were computed with OLGA for all TCRbeta clonotypes obtained by the gDNA method from four donors. In TCRdb, the immuneACCESS table is reduced to in-frame sequences with V and J assigned. These tables do not hold every clone; where another copy was compared, an unresolved V gene accounts for under half, and the others remain unexplained. That table is the source of V, J and clone size, and D and trimming were worked out from the DNA. Present in this sample are about 990,000 clones, approximately 78% of which were seen just once. The top ten constitute roughly 0.61% of the sample.

The source material was memory CD4+ T cells from PBMCs. The cell subset or site label here, explained by the study, means: CD45RA-negative fraction. This receptor was obtained from a man aged 18 to 30 in good health. Some clones in this sample may be carry-over from other donors' samples.

The nucleotide sequence is given as TGTGCCAGCAGTGATGCCGGTAGGGAGACCCAGTACTTC. This is translated as CASSDAGRETQYF. The chain couples TRBV2 to TRBJ2-5, with the D gene uncertain. V is pared back by 3 bases and J by 5 bases, with 10 bases lying between the germline termini. From the germline V gene, CDR1 is SNHLY and CDR2 is FYNNEI. CDR3 length: 13 amino acids, cysteine to phenylalanine. Left in the record is the CDR3 DNA by itself, 39 bases read in frame from the first base.